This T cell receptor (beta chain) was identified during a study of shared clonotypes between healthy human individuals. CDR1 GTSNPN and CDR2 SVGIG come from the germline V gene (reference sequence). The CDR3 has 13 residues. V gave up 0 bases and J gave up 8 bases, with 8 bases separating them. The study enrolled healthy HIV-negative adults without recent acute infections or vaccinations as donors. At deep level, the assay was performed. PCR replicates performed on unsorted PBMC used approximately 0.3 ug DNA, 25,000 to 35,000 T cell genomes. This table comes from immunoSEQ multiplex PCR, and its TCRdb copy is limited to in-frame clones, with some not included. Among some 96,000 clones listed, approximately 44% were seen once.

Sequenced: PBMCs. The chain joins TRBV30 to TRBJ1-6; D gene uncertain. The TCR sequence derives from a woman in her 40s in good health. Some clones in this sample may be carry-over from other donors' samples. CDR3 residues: CAWSVSEDSPLHF. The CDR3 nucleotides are TGTGCCTGGAGTGTAAGTGAGGATTCACCCCTCCACTTT.